These 14 T cell receptor beta chains were sequenced from one sample in a study of CD8 T cells in ankylosing spondylitis. Study-wide results and caveats: Ankylosing spondylitis blood seemed to carry a telltale TCR beta motif made of several highly homologous variants.

TCRdb re-analysed the 5' RACE reads in MiXCR, keeping a single row per CDR3 protein. The repertoire holds 750,000 to 850,000 distinct CDR3 sequences, with about 10% as singletons. The antigens of these receptors remain unknown. Sequencing used blood, either unsorted or a sorted T cell fraction (not recorded which). All receptors come from a male donor with ankylosing spondylitis.

This clonotype was found many times. In nucleotides, the CDR3 is TGTGCCAGCAGTTTAGTTCCGGGACAGGGGGCGGATGGCTACACCTTC. This sequence encodes CASSLVPGQGADGYTF. This chain joins TRBV12-3 or TRBV12-4 and TRBJ1-2, with 12 bases fitting TRBD1. V dropped 1 base and J dropped 6; count of bases not matched to a gene: 6. This CDR3 has 16 residues.

In this sample, this clonotype turned up a few times. The chain recombines TRBV20-1 with TRBJ1-2; D unclear. Germline-derived CDR1 and CDR2 are DFQATT and SNEGSKA (reference sequence). The CDR3 runs 11 residues. V was cut by 3 bases and J by 6 bases, with 8 bases left in between. CDR3 nucleotide sequence: TGCAGTGCTAGTTACGGGGATGGCTACACCTTC. Amino acids: CSASYGDGYTF.

This clonotype has a handful of counts. This chain uses TRBV7-2 with TRBJ1-2, with D possibly matching TRBD1 (5 bases). Trimming removed 3 bases from V and 0 bases from J, with 11 bases in between. Per the germline V gene, CDR1 is SGHTA and CDR2 is FQGNSA. There are 15 residues in the CDR3. This chain's CDR3 is CASSFRQPTNYGYTF. As DNA, the CDR3 is TGTGCCAGCAGCTTCAGACAGCCAACTAACTATGGCTACACCTTC.

This clonotype was seen at least ten times. The CDR3 region has the DNA TGTGCCACCAGTGATTTAAGGAGAGAGACCCAGTACTTC. Residues: CATSDLRRETQYF. The chain joins TRBV24-1 to TRBJ2-5; D remains unclear. Germline V gene sequence: CDR1 KGHDR, CDR2 SFDVKD. V dropped 1 base and J dropped 4 bases, with 6 bases sitting between them. CDR3 size: 13 residues.

The chain links TRBV15 to TRBJ2-1, with 10 bases fitting TRBD2. The CDR3 is 16 residues long. With 6 bases clipped from V and 5 bases from J, the junction kept 10 bases outside the gene matches. The germline V gene has CDR1 LNHNV and CDR2 YYDKDF (reference sequence). This CDR3 is CATSEPSSGGNNEQFF. CDR3 coding DNA: TGTGCCACCAGTGAACCCTCTAGCGGGGGAAACAATGAGCAGTTCTTC.

This clonotype was counted ten times or more. V and J are TRBV20-1 and TRBJ1-5; perhaps TRBD1 as D (5 bases). Germline V lookup: CDR1 DFQATT, CDR2 SNEGSKA (reference sequence). The CDR3 is made up of 15 amino acids. V shed 6 bases and J shed 0 bases, with 15 bases lying between them. The CDR3 bases are TGCAGTGCGGGAAGGGGAATCTATAGCAATCAGCCCCAGCATTTT. Translating it yields CSAGRGIYSNQPQHF.

The table lists this clonotype with a few counts. The chain joins TRBV7-2 to TRBJ2-5; D not resolved. Trimming cost V 7 bases and J 6 bases, with 12 bases left between them. Germline V gene data show CDR1 as SGHTA and CDR2 as FQGNSA. CDR3 length: 12 amino acids. CDR3 sequence: CASTSDIQTQYF. In DNA, the CDR3 is TGTGCCAGCACCTCAGACATACAGACCCAGTACTTC. The variable domain in full, with the rest retrieved from reference TRBV7-2 and TRBJ2-5, is GAGVSQSPSNKVTEKGKDVELRCDPISGHTALYWYRQSLGQGLEFLIYFQGNSAPDKSGLPSDRFSAERTGGSVSTLTIQRTQQEDSAVYLCASTSDIQTQYFGPGTRLLVL.

As DNA, the CDR3 is TGTGCCAGCAGTTTGGACAGGAGGGGGGAGACCCAGTACTTC. Its translation is CASSLDRRGETQYF. The rearrangement uses TRBV27 and TRBJ2-5, with D possibly TRBD1 on 7 matching bases. CDR3 length: 14 amino acids. V shed 3 bases and J shed 5 bases, with 13 bases lying between them. Germline CDR1 reads MNHEY; CDR2 reads SMNVEV (reference sequence).

This chain joins TRBV29-1 and TRBJ1-2, with 7 nucleotides matching TRBD1. The ends lost 3 bases at V and 6 bases at J; junction bases unmatched: 4. Germline CDR1 SQVTM, CDR2 ANQGSEA. The CDR3 extends over 12 amino acids. CDR3 DNA sequence: TGCAGCGTTGATCGGGACAGCGATGGCTACACCTTC. This codes for CSVDRDSDGYTF.

The chain recombines TRBV20-1 with TRBJ2-1; D might be TRBD2 (6 bases). The germline V and J ends were trimmed by 5 bases and 7 bases, with 24 bases remaining between them. Looked up from germline, CDR1 is DFQATT and CDR2 is SNEGSKA (reference sequence). This CDR3 is 16 amino acids long. In nucleotides, the CDR3 is TGCAGTGCTGATTATGTACCCGCGGGGATTTATAATGAGCAGTTCTTC. Translated, it gives CSADYVPAGIYNEQFF.

The J gene is TRBJ2-7, the V gene TRBV18; the D gene is possibly TRBD2 (6 bases). This CDR3 region has 16 residues. Trimming took off 3 bases at V and 1 base at J, with 16 bases between the two ends. CDR1 KGHSH and CDR2 LQKENI come from the germline V gene. The CDR3 sequence is CASSPPGRSGSYEQYF. CDR3 sequence (DNA): TGTGCCAGCTCACCTCCCGGCCGGAGCGGGTCCTACGAGCAGTACTTC.

This clonotype has a handful of counts. This chain connects TRBV7-9 to TRBJ2-3, with 12 bases that match TRBD2. The V gene end was trimmed by 2 bases and the J gene end by 4 bases; junction bases not matched to a gene: 7. CDR3 length: 17 residues. CDR1 and CDR2 from the germline V gene are SEHNR and FQNEAQ (reference sequence). For the CDR3, the DNA is TGTGCCAGCAGCTTATCTCTAGCGGGAGGGTGGCCAGATACGCAGTATTTT. This translates into CASSLSLAGGWPDTQYF.

This clonotype has more than one count but fewer than ten. The chain combines TRBV20-1 with TRBJ2-1; D unclear. This CDR3 region has 15 residues. Per germline, CDR1 DFQATT and CDR2 SNEGSKA (reference sequence). V was shortened by 0 bases and J by 4 bases, with 13 bases between the two germline ends. The CDR3 sequence is CSARDLQRGYNEQFF. CDR3 bases: TGCAGTGCTAGAGATTTACAGCGTGGGTACAATGAGCAGTTCTTC.

The CDR3 region has the DNA TGCAGTGCCCCTGACAGGGGGAAGGCCCAGTACTTC. This encodes CSAPDRGKAQYF. V gene TRBV20-1 combines with J gene TRBJ2-5; 9 nucleotides match TRBD1. Looked up from germline, CDR1 is DFQATT and CDR2 is SNEGSKA (reference sequence). Unmatched junction bases numbered 8, after V lost 6 bases and J lost 9 bases. This CDR3 has 12 residues.